This TCR beta chain appears in the sequencing data of a study of OX40 agonist ivuxolimab in advanced cancers. As for the study more broadly: Ivuxolimab was an agonistic, fully human IgG2 monoclonal antibody directed against OX40 (CD134), a costimulatory receptor. Intravenous ivuxolimab was administered to patients every 2 weeks at six dose levels: 0.01, 0.1, 0.3, 1.5, 3 and 10 mg/kg. Of the approximately 50 dose-escalation patients, hepatocellular carcinoma was present in around 19, melanoma in around 15, renal cell carcinoma in 9 and head and neck cancer in 9. The dose-escalation cohort was 82.7% male with a mean age of around 62 years, ranging from roughly 23 to 85. Prior anti-PD-1, anti-PD-L1 or anti-CTLA-4 therapy was permitted, and checkpoint inhibitors had been received by about 44% of dose-escalation patients. Partial responses occurred in three dose-escalation patients, of whom one had hepatocellular carcinoma and two had cutaneous melanoma. The purpose of peripheral TCRbeta sequencing was to test whether ivuxolimab changed TCR sequence diversity and led to clonal T-cell expansion. The monotherapy dose-escalation portion (N ≈ 52 patients) of the phase I ivuxolimab trial is reported in the paper.

Results the study describes overall, beyond this receptor: The antigen specificity of the clonally expanded peripheral T cells was not determined. In the 0.1-3.0 mg/kg groups, partial responders had among the lowest normalized peripheral clonal expansion, particularly in CD8+ T cells. Low levels of normalized T-cell clonal expansion were also seen in some nonresponding patients. At doses of 0.1 to 3.0 mg/kg, clonal expansion of both CD4+ and CD8+ blood T cells was observed from baseline to week 6. After ivuxolimab, CD8+ T cells had more expanded clones than CD4+ T cells on average.

Regarding this clone: Its antigen specificity is not known. The input lacks base qualities; no much larger clone sits a single base away.

From its cysteine to its phenylalanine, the CDR3 spans 13 amino acids. The read is trimmed to its CDR3 DNA, 39 bases read in frame from base 1. CDR1 and CDR2, looked up from the germline V gene (reference sequence), are LNHDA and SQIVND. Trimming costs V 5 bases and J 5 bases, and their ends lie 12 bases apart. Patients with a history of autoimmune disease or receiving systemic immunosuppression were excluded from the trial. Peripheral blood for TCR sequencing was collected from all dose cohorts at baseline, on cycle 4 day 1, and on cycle 7 day 1. Samples came from an open-label, multicenter, first-in-human phase I dose-escalation trial of ivuxolimab. Adults with locally advanced or metastatic melanoma, renal cell, hepatocellular, or head and neck squamous cell carcinoma were enrolled in the trial. CD4+ and CD8+ T cells were sorted separately from peripheral blood before TCR sequencing. To sequence the TCRbeta CDR3 region, genomic DNA was isolated from the sorted cells. TCRbeta CDR3 regions were sequenced using the immunoSEQ Assay. The source is immuneACCESS, and TCRdb retained only in-frame sequences with V and J called. Part of the clones is not carried over; for the studies checked, unresolved V genes explain less than half of this, and the remainder is unexplained. For this sample there are 77,000 or so clones; 85% to 95% appear just once. The ten top clones hold more than 9.5% of the sample.

The clonotype comes from an adult with an advanced solid tumor such as melanoma, head and neck, liver or kidney cancer. In this chain, TRBV19 is recombined with TRBJ2-5, with no D gene named confidently. Source: CD4+ or CD8+ T cells sorted from blood, taken in a trial of the OX40 agonist ivuxolimab. The bases read TGTGCCAGTAGTCCGTGGGGTGGGGAGACCCAGTACTTC. Its protein is CASSPWGGETQYF.